This TCR beta chain was identified during a study of shared clonotypes between healthy human individuals. In the study overall: A couple of female and a few male donors aged 18 to 49 were enrolled. Plates per donor: three CD4 naive, three CD4 memory, two CD8 naive, one CD8 memory.

In the source study's methods: Quality scores were absent from the junction-only immunoSEQ sequences, so filtering differed. Sequenced by immunoSEQ multiplex PCR; TCRdb stores in-frame clones only, minus some. V and J calls and clone size are copied from that table; D and trimming were computed from the DNA. Of 660,000 or so clones in the sample, about 96% are singletons; the top ten hold more than 0.085%. This clone came up once. Cells designated naive CD8 were CD45RO-negative and were positively selected for CCR7, with terminally differentiated effector memory CD45RA+ cells excluded. This CDR3 spans 15 amino acids. From germline, CDR1 is MNHEY and CDR2 SMNVEV (reference sequence). Trimming took off 2 bases at V and 3 bases at J, with 14 bases between the two ends.

Material: naive CD8+ T cells sorted from blood. The chain recombines TRBV27 with TRBJ2-7, with a weak D call TRBD1 (6 bases). The TCR was taken from a woman in her thirties in good health. The CDR3 is CASSLTGQNRYEQYF. CDR3 bases: TGTGCCAGCAGTTTAACTGGACAGAATCGCTACGAGCAGTACTTC.